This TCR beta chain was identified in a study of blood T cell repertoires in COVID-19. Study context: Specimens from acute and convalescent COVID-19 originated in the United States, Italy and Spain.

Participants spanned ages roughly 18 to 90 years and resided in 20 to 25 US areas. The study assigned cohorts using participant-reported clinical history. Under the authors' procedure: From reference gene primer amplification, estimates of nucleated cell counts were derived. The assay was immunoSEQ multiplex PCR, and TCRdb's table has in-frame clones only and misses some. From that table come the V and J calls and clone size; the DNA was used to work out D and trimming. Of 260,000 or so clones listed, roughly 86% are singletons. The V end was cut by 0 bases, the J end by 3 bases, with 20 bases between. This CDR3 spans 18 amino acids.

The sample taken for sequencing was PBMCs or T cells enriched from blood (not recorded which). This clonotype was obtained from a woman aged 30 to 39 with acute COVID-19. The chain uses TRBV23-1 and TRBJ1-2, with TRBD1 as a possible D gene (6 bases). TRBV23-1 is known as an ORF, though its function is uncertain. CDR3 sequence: CASSQSGCKGEYDYGYTF. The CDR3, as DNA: TGCGCCAGCAGTCAATCTGGGTGCAAGGGGGAGTATGACTATGGCTACACCTTC.